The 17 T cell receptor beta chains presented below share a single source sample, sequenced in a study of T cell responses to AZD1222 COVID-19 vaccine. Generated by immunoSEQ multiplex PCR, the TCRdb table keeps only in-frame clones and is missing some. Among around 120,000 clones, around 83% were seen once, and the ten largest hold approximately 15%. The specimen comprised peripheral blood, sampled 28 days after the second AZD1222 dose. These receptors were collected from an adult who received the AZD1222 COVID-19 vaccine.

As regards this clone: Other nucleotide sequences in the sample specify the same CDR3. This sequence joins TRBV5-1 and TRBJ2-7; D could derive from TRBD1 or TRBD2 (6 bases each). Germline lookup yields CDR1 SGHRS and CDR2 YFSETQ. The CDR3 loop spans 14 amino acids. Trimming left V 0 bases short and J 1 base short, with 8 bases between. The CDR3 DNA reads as TGCGCCAGCAGCTTGGTAGGGGGGTCCTACGAGCAGTACTTC. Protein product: CASSLVGGSYEQYF. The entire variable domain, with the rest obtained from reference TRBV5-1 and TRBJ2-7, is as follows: KAGVTQTPRYLIKTRGQQVTLSCSPISGHRSVSWYQQTPGQGLQFLFEYFSETQRNKGNFPGRFSGRQFSNSRSEMNVSTLELGDSALYLCASSLVGGSYEQYFGPGTRLTVT.

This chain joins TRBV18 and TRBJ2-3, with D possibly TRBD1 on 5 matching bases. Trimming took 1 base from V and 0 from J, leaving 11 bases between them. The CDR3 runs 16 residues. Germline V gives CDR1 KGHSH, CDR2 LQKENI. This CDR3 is CASSPLSGSSTDTQYF. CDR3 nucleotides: TGTGCCAGCTCACCACTCTCAGGGTCTAGCACAGATACGCAGTATTTT.

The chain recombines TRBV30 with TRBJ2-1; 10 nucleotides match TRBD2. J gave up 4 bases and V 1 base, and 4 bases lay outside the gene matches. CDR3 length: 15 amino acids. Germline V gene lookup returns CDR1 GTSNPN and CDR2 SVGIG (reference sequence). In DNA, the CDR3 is TGTGCCTGGAGTGCTAGCGGGAGCTGGTACAATGAGCAGTTCTTC. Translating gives CAWSASGSWYNEQFF.

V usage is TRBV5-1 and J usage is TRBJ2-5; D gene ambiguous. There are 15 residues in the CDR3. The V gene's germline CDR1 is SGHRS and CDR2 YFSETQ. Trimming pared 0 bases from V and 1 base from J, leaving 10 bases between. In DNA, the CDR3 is TGCGCCAGCAGCTTGGCGGCAGGCGTCCAAGAGACCCAGTACTTC. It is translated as CASSLAAGVQETQYF.

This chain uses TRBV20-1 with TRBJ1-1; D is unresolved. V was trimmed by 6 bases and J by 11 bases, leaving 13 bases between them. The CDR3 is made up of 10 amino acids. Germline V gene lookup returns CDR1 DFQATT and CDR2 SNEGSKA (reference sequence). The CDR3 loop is CSALRREAFF. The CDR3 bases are TGCAGTGCCCTTCGTCGAGAGGCTTTCTTT.

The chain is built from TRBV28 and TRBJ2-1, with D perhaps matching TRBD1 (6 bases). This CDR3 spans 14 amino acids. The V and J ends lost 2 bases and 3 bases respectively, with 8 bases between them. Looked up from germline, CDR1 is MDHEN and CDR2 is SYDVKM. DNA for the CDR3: TGTGCCAGCAGTTTAGTAGGGGGCTACAATGAGCAGTTCTTC. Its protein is CASSLVGGYNEQFF.

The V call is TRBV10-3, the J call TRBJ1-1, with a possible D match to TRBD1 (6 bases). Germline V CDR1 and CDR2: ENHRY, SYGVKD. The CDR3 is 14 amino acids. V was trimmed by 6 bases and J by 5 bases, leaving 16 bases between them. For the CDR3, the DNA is TGTGCCATCAGACGGGGTGAGGGGGGTACTGAAGCTTTCTTT. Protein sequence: CAIRRGEGGTEAFF.

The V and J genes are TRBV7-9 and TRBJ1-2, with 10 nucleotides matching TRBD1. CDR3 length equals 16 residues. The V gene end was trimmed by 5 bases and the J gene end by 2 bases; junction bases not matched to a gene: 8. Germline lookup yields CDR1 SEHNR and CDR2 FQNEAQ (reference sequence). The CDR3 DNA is TGTGCCAGCAGCATAAGACAGGGGGCTCCGAACTATGGCTACACCTTC. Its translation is CASSIRQGAPNYGYTF. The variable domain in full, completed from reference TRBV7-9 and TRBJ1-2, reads DTGVSQNPRHKITKRGQNVTFRCDPISEHNRLYWYRQTLGQGPEFLTYFQNEAQLEKSRLLSDRFSAERPKGSFSTLEIQRTEQGDSAMYLCASSIRQGAPNYGYTFGSGTRLTVV.

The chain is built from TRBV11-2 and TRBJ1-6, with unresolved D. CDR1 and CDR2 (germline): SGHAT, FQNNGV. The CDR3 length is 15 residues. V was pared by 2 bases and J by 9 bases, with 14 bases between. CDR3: CASSLYQREGSPLHF. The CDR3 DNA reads TGTGCCAGCAGCTTATATCAACGGGAAGGTTCACCCCTCCACTTT.

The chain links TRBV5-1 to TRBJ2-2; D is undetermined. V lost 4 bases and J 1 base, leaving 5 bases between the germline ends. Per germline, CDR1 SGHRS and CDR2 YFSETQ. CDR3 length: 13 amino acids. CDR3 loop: CASSNQNTGELFF. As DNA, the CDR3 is TGCGCCAGCAGCAATCAGAACACCGGGGAGCTGTTTTTT.

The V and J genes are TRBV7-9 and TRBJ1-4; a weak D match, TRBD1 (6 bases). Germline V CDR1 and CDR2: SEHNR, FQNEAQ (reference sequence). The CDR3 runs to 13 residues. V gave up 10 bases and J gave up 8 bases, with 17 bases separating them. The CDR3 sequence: CATRRDIEEKLFF. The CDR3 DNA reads TGTGCCACCCGGAGGGACATCGAAGAAAAACTGTTTTTT.

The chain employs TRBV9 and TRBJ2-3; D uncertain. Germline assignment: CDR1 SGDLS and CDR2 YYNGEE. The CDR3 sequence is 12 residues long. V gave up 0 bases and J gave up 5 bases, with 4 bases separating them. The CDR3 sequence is CASSVGGDTQYF. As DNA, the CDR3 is TGTGCCAGCAGCGTAGGGGGAGATACGCAGTATTTT. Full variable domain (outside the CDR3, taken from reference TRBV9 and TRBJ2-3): DSGVTQTPKHLITATGQRVTLRCSPRSGDLSVYWYQQSLDQGLQFLIQYYNGEERAKGNILERFSAQQFPDLHSELNLSSLELGDSALYFCASSVGGDTQYFGPGTRLTVL.

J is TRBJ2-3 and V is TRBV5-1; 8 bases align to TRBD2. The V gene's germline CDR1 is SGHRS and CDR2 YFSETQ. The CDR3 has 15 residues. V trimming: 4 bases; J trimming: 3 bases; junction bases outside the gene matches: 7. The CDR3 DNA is TGCGCCAGCAGCCTTCTAGCGGGTGGGACAGATACGCAGTATTTT. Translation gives CASSLLAGGTDTQYF.

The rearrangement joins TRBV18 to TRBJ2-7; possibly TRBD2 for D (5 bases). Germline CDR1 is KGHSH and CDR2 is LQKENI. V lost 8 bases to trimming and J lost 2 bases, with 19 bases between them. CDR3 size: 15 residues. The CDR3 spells CASAGDYLSTYEQYF. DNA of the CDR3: TGTGCCAGCGCGGGTGATTACCTCTCAACCTACGAGCAGTACTTC.

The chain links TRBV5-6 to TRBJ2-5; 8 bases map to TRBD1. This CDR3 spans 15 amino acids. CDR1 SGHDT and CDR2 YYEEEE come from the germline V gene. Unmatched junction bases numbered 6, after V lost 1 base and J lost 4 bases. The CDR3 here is CASSLRTGIAETQYF. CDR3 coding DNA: TGTGCCAGCAGCTTGCGGACAGGGATTGCAGAGACCCAGTACTTC.

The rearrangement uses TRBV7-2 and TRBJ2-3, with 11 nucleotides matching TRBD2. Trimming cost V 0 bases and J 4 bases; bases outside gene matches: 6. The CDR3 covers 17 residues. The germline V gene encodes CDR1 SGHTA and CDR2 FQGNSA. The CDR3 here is CASSLATSGSFPDTQYF. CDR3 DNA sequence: TGTGCCAGCAGCTTAGCTACTAGCGGGAGTTTCCCAGATACGCAGTATTTT.

The DNA of the CDR3 is TGTGCCAGCAGTCTCACCCACGGGGTCTCCTACGAGCAGTACTTC. Residues: CASSLTHGVSYEQYF. V is TRBV28 and J is TRBJ2-7; perhaps TRBD2 as D (5 bases). CDR3 size: 15 residues. Per the germline V gene, CDR1 is MDHEN and CDR2 is SYDVKM. With 5 bases removed from V and 0 bases from J, the gap between germline ends came to 14 bases. The whole variable domain, filled in from reference TRBV28 and TRBJ2-7, reads DVKVTQSSRYLVKRTGEKVFLECVQDMDHENMFWYRQDPGLGLRLIYFSYDVKMKEKGDIPEGYSVSREKKERFSLILESASTNQTSMYLCASSLTHGVSYEQYFGPGTRLTVT.